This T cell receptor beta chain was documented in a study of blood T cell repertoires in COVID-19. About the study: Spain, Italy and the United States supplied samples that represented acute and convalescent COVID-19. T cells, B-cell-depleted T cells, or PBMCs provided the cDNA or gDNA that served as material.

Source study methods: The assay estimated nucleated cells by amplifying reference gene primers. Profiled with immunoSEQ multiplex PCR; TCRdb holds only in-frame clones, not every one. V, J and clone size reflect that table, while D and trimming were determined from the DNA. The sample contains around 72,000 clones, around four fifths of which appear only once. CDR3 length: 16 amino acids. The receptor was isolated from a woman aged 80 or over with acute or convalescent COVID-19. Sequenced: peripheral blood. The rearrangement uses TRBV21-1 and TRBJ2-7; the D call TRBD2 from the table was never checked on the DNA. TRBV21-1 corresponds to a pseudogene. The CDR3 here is CASRTRALSGTWEQYF. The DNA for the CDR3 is TGTGCCAGCAGAACCAGAGCGCTTAGCGGGACCTGGGAGCAGTACTTC.